This T cell receptor beta chain is from a study of T cells after yellow fever vaccination (dated by TCRdb to about 2019). With respect to the entire study: The SMART-Seq v4 Ultra Low Input RNA kit was used to prepare libraries from fractions with low cell numbers. Blood was drawn at multiple timepoints before and after primary and secondary immunization, with bulk PBMC replicates and cell subsets isolated. Two healthy male donors, one aged 18 to 30 and one aged 30 to 40 years, made up the cohort. To track T-cell clones before and after primary and booster YFV17D yellow fever vaccination, bulk TCR alpha and beta repertoires were sequenced longitudinally. Here is what the overall study found, with its caveats: A small fraction of clonotypes showed up in both the CD4 and CD8 compartments, probably as a result of convergent recombination. Compared with the primary T-cell response, the secondary T-cell response was faster but weaker, reaching its peak on day 5 rather than on day 15. Computational filtering was needed because FACS-sorted repertoires could contain abundant contaminating clonotypes from the bulk population. Only a couple of donors were included in the study, so the extent to which the findings can be generalized is limited. Most clones expanded after primary vaccination (around 96% of CD4 and approximately 90% of CD8) were re-detected after the booster, suggesting that broad memory maintenance occurred.

Taken with the paper, the label for treatment or condition translates to: live attenuated yellow fever vaccine strain. A standard Ficoll-Paque protocol was used to isolate PBMCs from peripheral blood. Dynabeads CD4 and CD8 positive selection kits were used to isolate the CD4 and CD8 T-cell fractions. RNA was extracted with TriZol from bulk PBMCs, CD4 and CD8 fractions, and dextramer-positive and dextramer-negative fractions. Of note for this clonotype: What antigen it recognizes has not been identified. The input lacks base qualities; no much larger clone sits a single base away.

V gives up 5 bases and J gives up 0 bases, and the segment between their germline ends measures 13 bases. The germline V gene encodes CDR1 SGHAT and CDR2 FQNNGV. The CDR3, from cysteine to phenylalanine, totals 15 residues. Here the CDR3 DNA is all that survives: 45 bases in frame from base 1. TCR cDNA was synthesized by 5'RACE template switching, through which a universal primer site and unique molecular identifiers were introduced. cDNA synthesis was primed from both the TCR alpha and TCR beta constant segments. Library amplification used two PCR steps, and the second PCR step added sample barcodes and sequencing adapters. Sequencing of libraries was performed on Illumina HiSeq 2500 (2x100 bp) or NovaSeq (2x150 bp). Turning to the authors' computational methods: Reads were demultiplexed and collapsed into UMI consensus sequences with MIGEC, and V(D)J alignment was performed with MiXCR. Clonotypes responding to the vaccine were identified with edgeR on replicate PBMC samples, with the criteria of FDR below 0.01 and a log2 fold change above 5 up to day 15. CD4 or CD8 identity was assigned to each bulk clonotype according to whether the clonotype was present at higher abundance in the sequenced CD4 repertoire or the sequenced CD8 repertoire. Clones were called with MiXCR by TCRdb after fastp trimmed the public reads at Q25, and only in-frame beta chains were retained. Rows merge per CDR3 protein into single entries with the most common DNA and genes. TCRdb, rather than the study authors, made the V and J calls. The sample profile shows approximately 250,000 distinct CDR3 sequences; more than 6.5% of them were found once. The ten largest clones represent approximately 1% of the sample.

Rearrangement joined TRBV11-2 to TRBJ1-1; the D gene assignment is ambiguous. The input for sequencing was CD4+ T cells sorted from PBMCs, taken on the day of the yellow fever booster vaccination. The source is a man aged 25-40 years who received the YFV17D yellow fever vaccine. The DNA sequence is TGTGCCAGCAGCATCTCCCTGAGCGTGAACACTGAAGCTTTCTTT. It is translated as CASSISLSVNTEAFF.